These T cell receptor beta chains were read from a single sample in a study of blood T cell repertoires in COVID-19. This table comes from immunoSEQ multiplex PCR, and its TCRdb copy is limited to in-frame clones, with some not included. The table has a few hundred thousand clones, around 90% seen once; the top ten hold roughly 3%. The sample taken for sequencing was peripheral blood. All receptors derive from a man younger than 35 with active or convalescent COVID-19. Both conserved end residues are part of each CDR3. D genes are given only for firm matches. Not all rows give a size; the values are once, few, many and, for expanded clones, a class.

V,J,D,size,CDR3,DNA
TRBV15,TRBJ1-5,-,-,CATSAEISNQPQHF,TGTGCCACCAGTGCAGAAATCAGCAATCAGCCCCAGCATTTT
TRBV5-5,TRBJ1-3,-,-,CASSLSGSENTIYF,TGTGCCAGCAGCTTGTCAGGTTCGGAAAACACCATATATTTT
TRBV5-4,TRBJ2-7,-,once,CASSASGTPSYEQYF,TGTGCCAGCAGCGCCTCCGGGACTCCCTCCTACGAGCAGTACTTC
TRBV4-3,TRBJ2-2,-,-,CASSQERSFTGELFF,TGCGCCAGCAGCCAAGAGAGGAGCTTCACCGGGGAGCTGTTTTTT
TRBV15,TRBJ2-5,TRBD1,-,CATSSDRAAQVTQYF,TGTGCCACCAGCAGTGACAGGGCCGCTCAAGTGACCCAGTACTTC
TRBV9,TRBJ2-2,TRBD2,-,CASSVLREGNGELFF,TGTGCCAGCAGCGTCTTGCGGGAGGGTAACGGGGAGCTGTTTTTT
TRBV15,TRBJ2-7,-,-,CATSSGFEQYF,TGTGCCACCAGCAGCGGGTTCGAGCAGTACTTC
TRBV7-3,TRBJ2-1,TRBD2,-,CASSGGRASYNEQFF,TGTGCCAGCAGCGGCGGGAGGGCCTCCTACAATGAGCAGTTCTTC
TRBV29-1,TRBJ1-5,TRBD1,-,CSVAGQRNQPQHF,TGCAGCGTCGCGGGACAGCGAAATCAGCCCCAGCATTTT
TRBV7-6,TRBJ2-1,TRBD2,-,CASSLAVREGLFDEQFF,TGTGCCAGCAGCTTAGCCGTCCGGGAGGGCCTGTTCGATGAGCAGTTCTTC
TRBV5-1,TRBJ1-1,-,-,CASSFGQPNTEAFF,TGCGCCAGCAGCTTTGGGCAGCCTAACACTGAAGCTTTCTTT
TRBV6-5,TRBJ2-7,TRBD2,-,CASSYSRLAHNEQYF,TGTGCCAGCAGTTACTCGAGACTAGCTCACAACGAGCAGTACTTC
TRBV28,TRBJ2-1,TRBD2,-,CASSFEGMGLAGYNEQFF,TGTGCCAGCAGTTTTGAAGGGATGGGACTAGCGGGGTACAATGAGCAGTTCTTC
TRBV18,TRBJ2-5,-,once,CASSRSAGSQETQYF,TGTGCCAGCTCACGTTCGGCCGGGAGCCAAGAGACCCAGTACTTC
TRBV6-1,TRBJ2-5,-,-,CASSELGGGREETQYF,TGTGCCAGCAGTGAACTAGGAGGGGGGCGGGAGGAGACCCAGTACTTC
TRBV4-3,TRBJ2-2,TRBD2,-,CASSQETSGPINTGELFF,TGCGCCAGCAGCCAAGAAACTAGCGGTCCTATCAACACCGGGGAGCTGTTTTTT
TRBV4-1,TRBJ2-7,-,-,CASSQANLRLYEQYF,TGCGCCAGCAGCCAAGCCAATCTAAGACTCTACGAGCAGTACTTC
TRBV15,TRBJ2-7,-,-,CATSRDLTGSYEQYF,TGTGCCACCAGCAGAGATCTTACGGGTTCCTACGAGCAGTACTTC
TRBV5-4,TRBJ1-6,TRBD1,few,CASSRPRGRDPSSYNSPLHF,TGTGCCAGCAGCCGACCTAGGGGGCGCGACCCTAGCTCCTATAATTCACCCCTCCACTTT
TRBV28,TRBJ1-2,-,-,CASSPQIAAVSGYTF,TGTGCCAGCAGCCCCCAGATAGCGGCTGTATCCGGCTACACCTTC
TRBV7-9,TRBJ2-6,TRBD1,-,CASSWGTGFLSGANVLTF,TGTGCCAGCAGCTGGGGGACAGGCTTTCTCTCTGGGGCCAACGTCCTGACTTTC
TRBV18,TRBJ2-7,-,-,CASSPGQKRVYEQYF,TGTGCCAGCTCACCCGGACAGAAAAGGGTGTACGAGCAGTACTTC
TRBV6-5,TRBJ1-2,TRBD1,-,CASRVGQGDGYTF,TGTGCCAGCAGGGTGGGACAGGGGGACGGCTACACCTTC
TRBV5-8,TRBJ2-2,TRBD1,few,CASSAKTGAMNTGELFF,TGTGCCAGCAGCGCGAAGACAGGGGCCATGAACACCGGGGAGCTGTTTTTT
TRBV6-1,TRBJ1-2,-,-,CASSEGLGSFYGYTF,TGTGCCAGCAGTGAAGGGTTGGGCTCCTTCTATGGCTACACCTTC
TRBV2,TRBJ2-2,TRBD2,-,CATDGGAYPGELFF,TGTGCCACGGACGGGGGGGCTTATCCCGGGGAGCTGTTTTTT
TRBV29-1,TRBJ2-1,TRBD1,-,CSVWTGKTDEQFF,TGCAGCGTTTGGACAGGGAAAACCGATGAGCAGTTCTTC
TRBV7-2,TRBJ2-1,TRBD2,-,CASSPQGAGVYNEQFF,TGTGCCAGCAGCCCTCAGGGAGCGGGAGTCTACAATGAGCAGTTCTTC
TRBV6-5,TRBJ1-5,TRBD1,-,CASSYRGRGPNQPQHF,TGTGCCAGCAGTTACCGGGGCAGGGGGCCCAATCAGCCCCAGCATTTT
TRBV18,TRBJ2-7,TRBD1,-,CASSRFGTAYEQYF,TGTGCCAGCTCTCGCTTCGGGACAGCTTACGAGCAGTACTTC
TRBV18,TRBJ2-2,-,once,CASSGQNQGWNTGELFF,TGTGCCAGCTCAGGACAGAACCAGGGGTGGAACACCGGGGAGCTGTTTTTT
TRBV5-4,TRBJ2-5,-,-,CASSYTGSETQYF,TGTGCCAGCAGCTACACGGGGTCGGAGACCCAGTACTTC
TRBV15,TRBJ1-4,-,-,CATSRGGGLEKLFF,TGTGCCACCAGCAGAGGGGGGGGACTAGAAAAACTGTTTTTT
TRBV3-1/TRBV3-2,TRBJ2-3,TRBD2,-,CASSQLAASTDTQYF,TGTGCCAGCAGCCAACTAGCGGCTAGCACAGATACGCAGTATTTT
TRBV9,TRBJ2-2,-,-,CASSVWADNTGELFF,TGTGCCAGCAGCGTATGGGCAGATAACACCGGGGAGCTGTTTTTT
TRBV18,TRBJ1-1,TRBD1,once,CASSPSPRRTGTEAFF,TGTGCCAGCTCACCTTCCCCAAGACGGACAGGGACTGAAGCTTTCTTT
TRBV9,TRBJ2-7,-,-,CASSPAEVGEQYF,TGTGCCAGCAGCCCAGCGGAAGTCGGGGAGCAGTACTTC
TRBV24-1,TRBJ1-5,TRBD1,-,CATSDSGQGNYNQPQHF,TGTGCCACCAGTGATTCGGGACAGGGGAATTACAATCAGCCCCAGCATTTT
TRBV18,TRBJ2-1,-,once,CASSPGPGRGDNEQFF,TGTGCCAGCTCACCCGGCCCGGGGCGGGGAGACAATGAGCAGTTCTTC
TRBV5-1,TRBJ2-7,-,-,CASSLGLAILSYEQYF,TGCGCCAGCAGCTTGGGCCTAGCGATACTTTCCTACGAGCAGTACTTC
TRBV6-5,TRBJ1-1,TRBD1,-,CASSLTGGDFSEAFF,TGTGCCAGCAGTCTGACAGGGGGCGATTTCTCTGAAGCTTTCTTT
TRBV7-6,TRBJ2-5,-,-,CASSFEAGLQETQYF,TGTGCCAGCAGCTTTGAGGCGGGGCTCCAAGAGACCCAGTACTTC
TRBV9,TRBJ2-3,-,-,CASSAITTASTDTQYF,TGTGCCAGCAGCGCAATAACGACAGCTAGCACAGATACGCAGTATTTT